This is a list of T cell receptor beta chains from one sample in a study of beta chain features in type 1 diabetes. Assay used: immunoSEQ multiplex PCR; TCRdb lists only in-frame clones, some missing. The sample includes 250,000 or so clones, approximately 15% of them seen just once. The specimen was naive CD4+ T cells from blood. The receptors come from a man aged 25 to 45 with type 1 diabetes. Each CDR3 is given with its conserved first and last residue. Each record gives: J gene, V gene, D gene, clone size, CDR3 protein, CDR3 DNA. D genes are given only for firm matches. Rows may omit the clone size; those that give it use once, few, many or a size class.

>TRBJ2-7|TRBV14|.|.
CASSQAGSSSYEQYF
TGTGCCAGCAGCCAAGCGGGGTCTAGCTCCTACGAGCAGTACTTC
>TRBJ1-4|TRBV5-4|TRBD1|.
CASSLAGGAYEKLFF
TGTGCCAGCAGCTTGGCAGGGGGCGCCTACGAAAAACTGTTTTTT
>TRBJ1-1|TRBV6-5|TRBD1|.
CASSYSVPGGTEAFF
TGTGCCAGCAGTTACTCGGTTCCAGGGGGGACTGAAGCTTTCTTT
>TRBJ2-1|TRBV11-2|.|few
CASSLASVAVPPYNEQFF
TGTGCCAGCAGCTTAGCTTCGGTAGCCGTCCCCCCCTACAATGAGCAGTTCTTC
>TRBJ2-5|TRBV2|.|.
CASSGGRTQETQYF
TGTGCCAGCAGTGGGGGCAGGACCCAAGAGACCCAGTACTTC
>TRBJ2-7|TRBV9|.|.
CASSVPSEGVVRSYEQYF
TGTGCCAGCAGCGTCCCATCAGAGGGGGTTGTAAGGTCCTACGAGCAGTACTTC
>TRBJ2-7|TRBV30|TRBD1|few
CAWRGQGTTGQYF
TGTGCCTGGAGGGGACAGGGAACTACGGGGCAGTACTTC
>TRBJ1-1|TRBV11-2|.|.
CASSSVFEAFF
TGTGCCAGCAGCTCCGTATTTGAAGCTTTCTTT
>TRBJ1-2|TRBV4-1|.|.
CASSQDVSGYYGYTF
TGCGCCAGCAGCCAAGATGTATCAGGGTACTATGGCTACACCTTC
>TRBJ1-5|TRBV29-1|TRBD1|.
CSVGTGNENQPQHF
TGCAGCGTTGGGACAGGCAATGAAAATCAGCCCCAGCATTTT
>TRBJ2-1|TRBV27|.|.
CASSPPETNSYNEQFF
TGTGCCAGCAGTCCCCCGGAGACTAACTCCTACAATGAGCAGTTCTTC
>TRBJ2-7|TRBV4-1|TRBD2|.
CASSQALAGGVPYEQYF
TGCGCCAGCAGCCAAGCCTTAGCGGGAGGAGTCCCCTACGAGCAGTACTTC
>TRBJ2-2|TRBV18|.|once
CASSPSSGDTGELFF
TGTGCCAGCTCACCATCCTCAGGGGACACCGGGGAGCTGTTTTTT
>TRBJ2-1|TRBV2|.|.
CASSVRQTHEQFF
TGTGCCAGCAGTGTGAGGCAGACCCATGAGCAGTTCTTC
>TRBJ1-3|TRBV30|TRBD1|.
CAWSGTGKGNTIYF
TGTGCCTGGAGTGGGACAGGGAAAGGAAACACCATATATTTT
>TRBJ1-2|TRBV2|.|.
CASSEIDYGYTF
TGTGCCAGCAGTGAAATAGACTATGGCTACACCTTC
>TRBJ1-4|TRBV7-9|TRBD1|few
CASSSNRGPEKLFF
TGTGCCAGCAGCTCGAACAGGGGACCCGAAAAACTGTTTTTT
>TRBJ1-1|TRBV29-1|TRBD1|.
CSAGTGITEAFF
TGCAGCGCCGGGACAGGGATCACTGAAGCTTTCTTT
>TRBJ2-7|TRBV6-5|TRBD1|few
CASSYSLRGRAYEQYF
TGTGCCAGCAGTTACTCTTTGAGGGGGCGGGCCTACGAGCAGTACTTC
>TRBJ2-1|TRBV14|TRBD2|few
CASSQGMKRTSGRNEQFF
TGTGCCAGCAGCCAAGGAATGAAGAGGACTAGCGGGCGCAATGAGCAGTTCTTC
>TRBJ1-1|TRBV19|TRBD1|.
CASSGTGRSTEAFF
TGTGCCAGTAGTGGGACAGGGCGTTCTACTGAAGCTTTCTTT
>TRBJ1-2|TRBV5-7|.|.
CASSLEMDRDFYTF
TGTGCCAGCAGCTTGGAAATGGACAGAGATTTCTACACCTTC
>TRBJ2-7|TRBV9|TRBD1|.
CASSARDRVDGEQYF
TGTGCCAGCAGCGCCCGGGACAGGGTAGACGGCGAGCAGTACTTC
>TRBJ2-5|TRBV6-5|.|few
CASSYSGGGMETQYF
TGTGCCAGCAGTTACTCCGGGGGTGGGATGGAGACCCAGTACTTC
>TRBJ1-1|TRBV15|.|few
CATSRGDELPAFF
TGTGCCACCAGCCGGGGGGACGAGCTACCAGCTTTCTTT
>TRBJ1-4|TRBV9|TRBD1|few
CASSVSTGTGAEKLFF
TGTGCCAGCAGCGTCTCTACCGGGACAGGGGCCGAAAAACTGTTTTTT
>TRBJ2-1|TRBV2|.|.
CASTGQAYNEQFF
TGTGCCAGCACGGGACAAGCCTACAATGAGCAGTTCTTC
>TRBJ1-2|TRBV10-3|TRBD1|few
CAISAGTGNGYTF
TGTGCCATCAGTGCCGGGACAGGGAATGGCTACACCTTC
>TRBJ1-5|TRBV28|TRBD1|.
CASSPGQGDQPQHF
TGTGCCAGCAGTCCCGGACAGGGGGATCAGCCCCAGCATTTT
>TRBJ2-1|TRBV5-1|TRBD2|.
CASSPGTSGASYNEQFF
TGCGCCAGCAGCCCCGGGACTAGCGGGGCCTCCTACAATGAGCAGTTCTTC
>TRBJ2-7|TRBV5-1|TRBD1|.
CASSDSGTATGEQYF
TGCGCCAGCAGCGATTCCGGGACAGCAACAGGCGAGCAGTACTTC
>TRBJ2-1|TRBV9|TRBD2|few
CASSVAGGRNEQFF
TGTGCCAGCAGCGTAGCGGGGGGACGCAATGAGCAGTTCTTC
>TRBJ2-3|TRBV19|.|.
CASSMPGADTQYF
TGTGCCAGTAGCATGCCCGGGGCAGATACGCAGTATTTT
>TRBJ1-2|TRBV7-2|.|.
CASSLTSTNYGYTF
TGTGCCAGCAGCTTAACCTCTACTAACTATGGCTACACCTTC
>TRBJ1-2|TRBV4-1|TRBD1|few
CASSQVRTGGYGYTF
TGCGCCAGCAGCCAAGTACGGACAGGGGGCTATGGCTACACCTTC
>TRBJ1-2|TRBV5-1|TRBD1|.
CASSRSPGTGANYGYTF
TGCGCCAGCAGCCGTAGCCCTGGAACAGGGGCTAACTATGGCTACACCTTC
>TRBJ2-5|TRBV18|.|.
CASSPPFDGQETQYF
TGTGCCAGCTCACCACCTTTCGACGGGCAAGAGACCCAGTACTTC
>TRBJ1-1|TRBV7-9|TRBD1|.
CASSLGDRENTEAFF
TGTGCCAGCAGCTTAGGGGACAGGGAAAACACTGAAGCTTTCTTT
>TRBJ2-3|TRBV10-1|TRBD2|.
CASSGASGGIGTQYF
TGCGCCAGCAGTGGAGCTAGCGGGGGAATCGGGACGCAGTATTTT
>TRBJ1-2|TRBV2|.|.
CASREEEYGYTF
TGTGCCAGCAGAGAGGAGGAGTATGGCTACACCTTC
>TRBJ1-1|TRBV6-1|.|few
CASSERVDASPGRTEAFF
TGTGCCAGCAGTGAAAGGGTTGATGCGTCTCCGGGGAGGACTGAAGCTTTCTTT
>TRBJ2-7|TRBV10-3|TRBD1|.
CAISRDSYEQYF
TGTGCCATCAGTCGGGACAGCTACGAGCAGTACTTC
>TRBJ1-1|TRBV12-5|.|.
CASGLGRGVNTEAFF
TGTGCTAGTGGTTTGGGCCGGGGAGTTAACACTGAAGCTTTCTTT
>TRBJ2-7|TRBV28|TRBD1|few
CASTPGQGLGEQYF
TGTGCCAGCACCCCAGGACAGGGGCTGGGCGAGCAGTACTTC
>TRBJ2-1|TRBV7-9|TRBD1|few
CASSPPGTGGNEQFF
TGTGCCAGCAGCCCACCCGGGACAGGGGGCAATGAGCAGTTCTTC
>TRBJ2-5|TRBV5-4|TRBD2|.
CASSLVSGGEETQYF
TGTGCCAGCAGCTTGGTCAGCGGGGGGGAAGAGACCCAGTACTTC
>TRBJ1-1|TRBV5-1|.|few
CASSPGTDTEAFF
TGCGCCAGCAGCCCCGGGACTGACACTGAAGCTTTCTTT
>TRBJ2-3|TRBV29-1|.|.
CSARPPTHDTQYF
TGCAGCGCCAGACCCCCGACACACGATACGCAGTATTTT
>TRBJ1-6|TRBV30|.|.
CACNPGGSPLHF
TGTGCCTGCAACCCCGGGGGTTCACCCCTCCACTTT
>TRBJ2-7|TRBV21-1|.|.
CASSKGDPGQPSYEQYF
TGTGCCAGCAGCAAAGGCGATCCGGGACAGCCCTCCTACGAGCAGTACTTC
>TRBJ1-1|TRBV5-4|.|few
CASSYGQNTEAFF
TGTGCCAGCAGCTATGGACAGAACACTGAAGCTTTCTTT
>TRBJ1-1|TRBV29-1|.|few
CSVGASMNTEAFF
TGCAGCGTTGGGGCATCAATGAACACTGAAGCTTTCTTT
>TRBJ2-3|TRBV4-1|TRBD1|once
CASSLAKARDREPNTQYF
TGCGCCAGCAGCCTAGCAAAAGCCCGGGACAGGGAGCCTAATACGCAGTATTTT